Listed here are 29 T cell receptor beta chains from one sample, sequenced in a study of blood T cell repertoires in COVID-19. Clones were sequenced by immunoSEQ multiplex PCR, and TCRdb holds only the in-frame ones, with some missing. Here the sample spans 270,000 or so clones, 90% being singletons. Sequences were obtained from PBMCs or T cells enriched from blood (not recorded which). Receptors originate from a woman aged 25 to 45 with acute COVID-19.

The chain uses TRBV2 and TRBJ1-1; 7 bases match TRBD1. V was clipped by 5 bases and J by 0 bases; unmatched bases: 3. Germline V gene sequence: CDR1 SNHLY, CDR2 FYNNEI. The CDR3 covers 14 residues. In nucleotides, the CDR3 is TGTGCCAGCAGTCCAGGACAGGTGAACACTGAAGCTTTCTTT. It specifies CASSPGQVNTEAFF.

This chain connects TRBV6-2 or TRBV6-3 to TRBJ2-1; 11 nucleotides line up with TRBD2. In germline, CDR1 is MNHEY, CDR2 SVGEGT. Germline trimming cut 2 bases from V and 7 bases from J; bases unmatched to any gene: 7. The CDR3 length is 16 residues. CDR3 sequence reads: CASSYRRLAGGNEQFF. DNA of the CDR3: TGTGCCAGCAGTTACCGGCGTCTAGCGGGAGGAAATGAGCAGTTCTTC.

The chain is built from TRBV19 and TRBJ2-3, with TRBD2 matching 9 bases. From germline, CDR1 is LNHDA and CDR2 SQIVND (reference sequence). CDR3 size: 16 residues. V trimming: 4 bases; J trimming: 3 bases; junction bases outside the gene matches: 8. The CDR3 DNA is TGTGCCAGTAGTACCTTCATAGCGGGAGAGACAGATACGCAGTATTTT. Its protein is CASSTFIAGETDTQYF.

V and J are TRBV28 and TRBJ2-1; TRBD2 matches at 8 bases. Germline loops: CDR1 MDHEN, CDR2 SYDVKM. There are 13 residues in the CDR3. V trimming: 2 bases; J trimming: 9 bases; junction bases outside the gene matches: 3. The CDR3 loop is CASSLGAGGEQFF. DNA of the CDR3: TGTGCCAGCAGTTTAGGGGCGGGAGGTGAGCAGTTCTTC.

On this clone: This sample includes further DNA sequences coding for the same CDR3. CDR3 DNA sequence: TGTGCCAGCAGTTACGGACAGTTGAACACTGAAGCTTTCTTT. Its translation: CASSYGQLNTEAFF. The chain joins TRBV6-5 to TRBJ1-1, with a possible D match to TRBD1 (6 bases). The CDR3 totals 14 residues. CDR1 is MNHEY and CDR2 is SVGAGI in the germline V gene. V lost 2 bases, J lost 0 bases, and 7 bases lay in between.

This clone was detected only once. V is TRBV24-1 and J is TRBJ2-3, with D unresolved. CDR1 KGHDR and CDR2 SFDVKD come from the germline V gene. The CDR3 runs to 13 residues. V shed 8 bases and J shed 2 bases, with 10 bases lying between them. This chain's CDR3 is CATTAENTDTQYF. CDR3 nucleotide sequence: TGTGCCACCACCGCGGAAAACACAGATACGCAGTATTTT.

This chain uses TRBV3-1 (or the pseudogene TRBV3-2) with TRBJ1-5; TRBD1 might be the D (5 bases). Germline loops: CDR1 LGHDT, CDR2 YNNKEL (reference sequence). V lost 5 bases to trimming and J lost 3 bases, with 11 bases between them. This CDR3 is built from 14 residues. DNA of the CDR3: TGTGCCAGCAGCAGCGACAGTTACAATCAGCCCCAGCATTTT. Its protein product is CASSSDSYNQPQHF.

The chain couples TRBV7-8 to TRBJ2-3; possibly TRBD2 for D (5 bases). Germline V lookup: CDR1 SGHVS, CDR2 FQNEAQ. The CDR3 totals 17 residues. V gave up 1 base and J gave up 1 base, with 15 bases separating them. The DNA for the CDR3 is TGTGCCAGCAGCTTAGGTAACGGGGTCAAACGCACAGATACGCAGTATTTT. Translated: CASSLGNGVKRTDTQYF.

V gene TRBV2 combines with J gene TRBJ2-3; 10 nucleotides match TRBD2. This CDR3 spans 20 amino acids. J gave up 5 bases and V 2 bases, and 19 bases lay outside the gene matches. CDR1 and CDR2 (germline): SNHLY, FYNNEI. In DNA, the CDR3 is TGTGCCAGCAGTGAACCGCGTAATCGGGGCTTAACTAGCGGGAAAGATACGCAGTATTTT. It is translated as CASSEPRNRGLTSGKDTQYF. Together with reference TRBV2 and TRBJ2-3, the CDR3 gives the full variable domain: EPEVTQTPSHQVTQMGQEVILRCVPISNHLYFYWYRQILGQKVEFLVSFYNNEISEKSEIFDDQFSVERPDGSNFTLKIRSTKLEDSAMYFCASSEPRNRGLTSGKDTQYFGPGTRLTVL.

The chain has TRBV6-4 and TRBJ2-1; D is possibly TRBD2 (5 bases). The germline CDR1 and CDR2 sequences are MRHNA and SNTAGT. Trimming stripped 5 bases from V and 0 bases from J, with 8 bases between. The CDR3 is made up of 14 amino acids. In DNA form, the CDR3 reads TGTGCCAGCAGTTCTGGGAGCTCCTACAATGAGCAGTTCTTC. Translation gives CASSSGSSYNEQFF.

This clone was picked up one time. V is TRBV11-2 and J is TRBJ1-6; D is perhaps TRBD1 (5 bases). CDR1 and CDR2 from the germline V gene are SGHAT and FQNNGV. With 1 base removed from V and 0 bases from J, the gap between germline ends came to 10 bases. CDR3 length: 17 residues. CDR3 bases: TGTGCCAGCAGCTTAGGGGGCAGTTACTCCTATAATTCACCCCTCCACTTT. Protein sequence: CASSLGGSYSYNSPLHF.

The J gene is TRBJ1-5, the V gene TRBV20-1; weak D call: TRBD1 (5 bases). The length of the CDR3 is 13 residues. Germline V gene data show CDR1 as DFQATT and CDR2 as SNEGSKA (reference sequence). V gave up 3 bases and J gave up 1 base, with 7 bases separating them. CDR3 region: CSASKGSNQPQHF. CDR3 nucleotides: TGCAGTGCTAGTAAGGGGAGCAATCAGCCCCAGCATTTT.

The chain links TRBV27 to TRBJ2-7; TRBD1 matches at 10 bases. V shed 2 bases and J 6 bases; nucleotides not matched to a gene: 7. CDR3 size: 15 residues. The germline V gene has CDR1 MNHEY and CDR2 SMNVEV (reference sequence). This CDR3 is CASSLATGGVGEQYF. The CDR3 region has the DNA TGTGCCAGCAGTTTAGCGACAGGGGGCGTGGGCGAGCAGTACTTC.

The V call is TRBV29-1, the J call TRBJ1-1; D is possibly TRBD1 (5 bases). Germline V gene sequence: CDR1 SQVTM, CDR2 ANQGSEA. The V and J ends lost 3 bases and 1 base respectively, with 15 bases between them. The CDR3 length is 15 residues. CDR3 loop: CSVDVTGQGNTEAFF. The CDR3 nucleotides read TGCAGCGTTGACGTCACCGGTCAGGGGAACACTGAAGCTTTCTTT.

This clone showed up just once. This sequence joins TRBV27 and TRBJ2-1; D may be TRBD2 (6 bases). The germline V and J ends were trimmed by 1 base and 12 bases, with 13 bases remaining between them. Germline V gene lookup returns CDR1 MNHEY and CDR2 SMNVEV (reference sequence). There are 13 residues in the CDR3. The CDR3 here is CASSLLADGGQFF. CDR3 nucleotides: TGTGCCAGCAGTTTATTGGCAGACGGGGGGCAGTTCTTC.

V and J are TRBV10-3 and TRBJ2-7; possibly TRBD2 for D (6 bases). Trimming stripped 6 bases from V and 2 bases from J, with 17 bases between. This CDR3 region has 15 residues. Germline CDR1 ENHRY, CDR2 SYGVKD. The chain's CDR3 is CAISPRRDPPYEQYF. CDR3 bases: TGTGCCATCAGCCCCCGGCGGGACCCCCCCTACGAGCAGTACTTC.

V and J are TRBV11-2 and TRBJ2-7; 7 bases are a match to TRBD1. CDR3 length equals 15 residues. The junction had 10 bases not matched to a gene; V was cut back by 6 bases and J by 2 bases. The germline V gene encodes CDR1 SGHAT and CDR2 FQNNGV. Written as DNA, the CDR3 is TGTGCCAGCAGGCCTCCGAGGACAGGAGCCTACGAGCAGTACTTC. Translated, it gives CASRPPRTGAYEQYF.

This chain links TRBV27 with TRBJ1-4; D call uncertain. The V end was cut by 0 bases, the J end by 0 bases, with 5 bases between. CDR1 MNHEY and CDR2 SMNVEV come from the germline V gene (reference sequence). This CDR3 comprises 15 residues. The CDR3 sequence is CASSLSGATNEKLFF. The CDR3 bases are TGTGCCAGCAGTTTATCGGGAGCAACTAATGAAAAACTGTTTTTT.

The chain is built from TRBV4-1 and TRBJ2-3, with TRBD2 matching 8 bases. Germline V CDR1 and CDR2: MGHRA, YSYEKL. V shed 1 base, J shed 3 bases, and the junction held 6 bases outside the gene matches. This CDR3 is built from 16 residues. The CDR3 loop is CASSQGFGGRTDTQYF. DNA for the CDR3: TGCGCCAGCAGCCAAGGGTTCGGCGGGAGGACAGATACGCAGTATTTT.

The V gene is TRBV28, the J gene TRBJ1-4; no clear D gene. This CDR3 has 14 amino acids. The V and J ends lost 4 bases and 5 bases respectively, with 11 bases between them. In germline, CDR1 is MDHEN, CDR2 SYDVKM. Written as DNA, the CDR3 is TGTGCCAGCAGTTCGGGGTTGCCCAATGAAAAACTGTTTTTT. Translating it yields CASSSGLPNEKLFF.

The chain is built from TRBV3-1 (or the pseudogene TRBV3-2) and TRBJ2-2, with 13 bases lining up with TRBD2. The CDR3 consists of 15 residues. V lost 6 bases to trimming and J lost 5 bases; unmatched junction nucleotides: 3. Germline V gene data show CDR1 as LGHDT and CDR2 as YNNKEL (reference sequence). CDR3 DNA sequence: TGTGCCAGCAGTCAGACTAGCGGGAGGACCGGGGAGCTGTTTTTT. Protein: CASSQTSGRTGELFF.

In its sample, this clone was seen once. V and J are TRBV9 and TRBJ2-7; a possible D gene is TRBD1 (5 bases). CDR1 SGDLS and CDR2 YYNGEE come from the germline V gene. The CDR3 has 14 residues. V lost 0 bases and J lost 1, with 8 bases in between. The CDR3, as DNA: TGTGCCAGCAGCGTAGGGACAAATTCCTACGAGCAGTACTTC. Residues: CASSVGTNSYEQYF.

The rearrangement joins TRBV28 to TRBJ2-1; 14 positions match TRBD2. The CDR3 totals 15 residues. Germline CDR1 MDHEN, CDR2 SYDVKM. V was clipped by 1 base and J by 8 bases; unmatched bases: 1. CDR3 in amino acids: CASSLLGLAGDEQFF. CDR3 bases: TGTGCCAGCAGTTTATTGGGACTAGCGGGAGATGAGCAGTTCTTC.

The chain links TRBV7-2 to TRBJ2-3, with D hard to call. Germline V gives CDR1 SGHTA, CDR2 FQGNSA. V lost 5 bases to trimming and J lost 4 bases, with 19 bases between them. The CDR3 is made up of 16 amino acids. The CDR3: CASSPKSTSGADTQYF. The DNA of the CDR3 is TGTGCCAGCAGCCCGAAAAGTACTTCCGGAGCAGATACGCAGTATTTT. Drawing the rest from reference TRBV7-2 and TRBJ2-3, the complete variable domain is GAGVSQSPSNKVTEKGKDVELRCDPISGHTALYWYRQSLGQGLEFLIYFQGNSAPDKSGLPSDRFSAERTGGSVSTLTIQRTQQEDSAVYLCASSPKSTSGADTQYFGPGTRLTVL.

V and J are TRBV25-1 and TRBJ2-7; possible D gene TRBD2, 6 bases. Germline assignment: CDR1 MGHDK and CDR2 SYGVNS. CDR3 length equals 12 residues. Trimming cost V 2 bases and J 5 bases, with 7 bases left between them. CDR3 in DNA: TGTGCCAGCAGTGAACCGGGGGACGAGCAGTACTTC. It translates to CASSEPGDEQYF.

The chain combines TRBV24-1 with TRBJ2-3; 7 positions match TRBD1. Germline loops: CDR1 KGHDR, CDR2 SFDVKD. Unmatched junction bases numbered 2, after V lost 4 bases and J lost 2 bases. The CDR3 contains 14 residues. The CDR3 here is CATSETGTTDTQYF. Here the CDR3 DNA reads TGTGCCACCAGTGAGACAGGGACCACAGATACGCAGTATTTT.

This sequence joins TRBV7-2 and TRBJ2-2; 9 nucleotides align to TRBD1. There are 15 residues in the CDR3. The V gene end was trimmed by 5 bases and the J gene end by 4 bases; junction bases not matched to a gene: 5. Looked up from germline, CDR1 is SGHTA and CDR2 is FQGNSA. CDR3 protein: CASSNTGGGTGELFF. The CDR3, as DNA: TGTGCCAGCAGCAATACAGGGGGCGGCACCGGGGAGCTGTTTTTT. Together with reference TRBV7-2 and TRBJ2-2, the CDR3 gives the full variable domain: GAGVSQSPSNKVTEKGKDVELRCDPISGHTALYWYRQSLGQGLEFLIYFQGNSAPDKSGLPSDRFSAERTGGSVSTLTIQRTQQEDSAVYLCASSNTGGGTGELFFGEGSRLTVL.

This clone was detected only once. The V and J genes are TRBV30 and TRBJ2-1; TRBD2 aligns across 11 bases. CDR3 size: 14 residues. CDR1 GTSNPN and CDR2 SVGIG come from the germline V gene (reference sequence). The V and J ends lost 2 bases and 3 bases, in that order; junction bases with no gene match: 0. The CDR3 spells CAWSTSGSYNEQFF. Written as DNA, the CDR3 is TGTGCCTGGAGTACTAGCGGGAGCTACAATGAGCAGTTCTTC.

The rearrangement uses TRBV28 and TRBJ1-6, with a weak D call TRBD1 (6 bases). The ends were cut back, 10 bases at V and 7 bases at J, with 17 bases in the middle. Looked up from germline, CDR1 is MDHEN and CDR2 is SYDVKM. This CDR3 spans 14 amino acids. CDR3 loop: CATKIQGGNSPLHF. The CDR3 DNA reads TGTGCCACCAAGATACAGGGTGGGAATTCACCCCTCCACTTT.